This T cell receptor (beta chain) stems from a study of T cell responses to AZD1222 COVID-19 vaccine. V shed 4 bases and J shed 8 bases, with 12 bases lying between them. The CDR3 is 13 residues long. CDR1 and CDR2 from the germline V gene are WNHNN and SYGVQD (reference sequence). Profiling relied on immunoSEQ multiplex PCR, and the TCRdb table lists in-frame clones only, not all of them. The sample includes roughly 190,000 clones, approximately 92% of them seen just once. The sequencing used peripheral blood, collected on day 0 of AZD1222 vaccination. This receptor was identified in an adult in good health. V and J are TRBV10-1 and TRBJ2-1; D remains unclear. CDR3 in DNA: TGCGCCAGCAGTGTGACTCGTGTGGATGAGCAGTTCTTC. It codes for CASSVTRVDEQFF.